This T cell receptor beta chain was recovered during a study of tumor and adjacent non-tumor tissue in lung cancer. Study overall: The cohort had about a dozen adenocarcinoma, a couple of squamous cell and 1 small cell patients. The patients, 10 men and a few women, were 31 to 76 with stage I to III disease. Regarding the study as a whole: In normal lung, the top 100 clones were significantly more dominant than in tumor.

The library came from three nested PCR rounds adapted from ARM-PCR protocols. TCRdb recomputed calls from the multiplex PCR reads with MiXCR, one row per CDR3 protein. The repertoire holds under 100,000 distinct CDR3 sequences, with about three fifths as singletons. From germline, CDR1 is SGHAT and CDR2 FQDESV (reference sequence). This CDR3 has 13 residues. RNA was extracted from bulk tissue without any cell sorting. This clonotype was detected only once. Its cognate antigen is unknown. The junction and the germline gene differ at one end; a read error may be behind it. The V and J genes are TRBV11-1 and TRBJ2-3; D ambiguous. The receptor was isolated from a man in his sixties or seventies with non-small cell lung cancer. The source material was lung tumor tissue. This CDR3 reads CTSSSGRRDTQYF. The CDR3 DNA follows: TGTACCAGCAGCTCTGGACGACGAGATACGCAGTATTTT.